Presented here are 25 T cell receptor delta chains from one specimen sequenced in a study of γδ T cells in repeated Plasmodium falciparum infection. TCRdb re-called the multiplex PCR reads via CATT. The sample carries about 89,000 delta-chain clones, under 1.5% recorded once. Vgamma9/Vdelta2+ and Vdelta2-negative gammadelta T cells were flow-sorted from PBMC for bulk sequencing. Sequencing input: gamma-delta T cells from blood. The receptors shown here come from a pool of human donors (malaria-infected and uninfected, not separated).

This clone appeared a few times. TCRdb shows a much larger clone's protein in place of this DNA's translation, and the two differ at residue 3, likely through a read error; the protein shown is translated from the DNA. The chain couples TRDV2 to TRDJ1, with 13 positions matching TRDD3. Germline-derived CDR1 and CDR2 are GEAIGNYY and EKD. This CDR3 is built from 17 residues. CDR3 nucleotide sequence: TGTGCCTTTGACTCATTACTGGGGGATACGTACACCGATAAACTCATCTTT. It codes for CAFDSLLGDTYTDKLIF.

This clone was seen more than once but under ten times. One base separates it from a far larger clone, so it is likely a read error. The same CDR3 is also encoded by other DNA sequences in this sample. The gene calls are TRDV1 and TRDJ1; tentatively, D is TRDD2 (9 bases). TCRdb supplies no J gene; here it was assigned by aligning the nucleotide sequence to germline. This CDR3 has 20 residues. Germline loops: CDR1 TSWWSYY, CDR2 QGS. CDR3 region: CALGEISAFLRDGGSHKLIF. The CDR3, as DNA: TGTGCCCTTGGGGAAATTTCGGCCTTCCTACGTGATGGGGGATCCCATAAACTCATCTTT.

With regard to this clone: A far bigger clonotype differs at one base, so this is likely a read error. Different DNA sequences within this sample yield the same CDR3. V usage is TRDV2 and J usage is TRDJ1; 8 bases match TRDD3. The length of the CDR3 is 16 residues. The germline gives CDR1 GEAIGNYY, CDR2 EKD. Unmatched junction bases numbered 12, after V lost 3 bases and J lost 4 bases. This chain's CDR3 is CACDPLGDTYIDKLIF. Written as DNA, the CDR3 is TGTGCCTGTGACCCCCTGGGGGACACTTACATCGATAAACTCATCTTT.

At least ten counts were recorded for this clone. This chain joins TRDV2 and TRDJ1, with TRDD3 identical over 8 bases. The germline gives CDR1 GEAIGNYY, CDR2 EKD. V shed 3 bases, J shed 0 bases, and the junction held 8 bases outside the gene matches. This CDR3 spans 16 amino acids. The CDR3 nucleotides are TGTGCCTGTGACGGTCTGGGGGACAAATACACCGATAAACTCATCTTT. This gives the protein CACDGLGDKYTDKLIF.

This clone was detected only a few times. The protein in TCRdb stems from a much larger clone and differs at residue 13 from this DNA's translation, likely a read error; here the protein is translated from the DNA. The rearrangement uses TRDV1 and TRDJ1; D possibly corresponds to TRDD3 (5 bases). Trimming removed 0 bases at V and 3 bases at J, with 29 bases between. CDR1 and CDR2 from the germline V gene are TSWWSYY and QGS. This CDR3 contains 21 residues. This CDR3 reads CALGELRSGLYWWMGPDKLIF. Here the CDR3 DNA reads TGTGCTCTTGGGGAACTACGTTCTGGTCTATACTGGTGGATGGGCCCCGATAAACTCATCTTT.

About this clone: TCRdb's protein, taken from a much larger clone, differs from this DNA's translation at residue 5, likely owing to a read error; the protein displayed comes from the DNA. The chain has TRDV2 and TRDJ1; 7 bases fit TRDD3. TCRdb supplies no J gene; here it was assigned by aligning the nucleotide sequence to germline. This CDR3 is built from 16 residues. After removal of 5 bases from V and 0 bases from J, the junction contained 11 bases not matched to a gene. Germline CDR1 reads GEAIGNYY; CDR2 reads EKD. Written as DNA, the CDR3 is TGTGCCTGTGTTGTCGTGGGGGACCCGTACACCGATAAACTCATCTTT. It codes for CACVVVGDPYTDKLIF.

This clone was detected only a few times. A far larger clone lies a single base away; this is likely a read error. Other DNA sequences from this sample encode an identical CDR3 as well. V usage is TRDV2 and J usage is TRDJ1, with 10 positions matching TRDD3. TCRdb offers no J gene call, so here the DNA was matched to germline to obtain one. This CDR3 comprises 19 residues. CDR1 GEAIGNYY and CDR2 EKD come from the germline V gene. CDR3 region: CACDTGERGGYGYTDKLIF. The CDR3 bases are TGTGCCTGTGACACCGGAGAGAGAGGGGGATACGGGTACACCGACAAACTCATCTTT.

This clone appeared a few times. The protein TCRdb gives is from a much larger clone and does not agree with this DNA's translation at residue 14, likely a read error; the protein shown here comes from the DNA. V is TRDV2 and J is TRDJ1; TRDD3 agrees at 7 bases. Looked up from germline, CDR1 is GEAIGNYY and CDR2 is EKD. This CDR3 is 16 amino acids long. As DNA, the CDR3 is TGTGCCTGTGACTACGCTGGGGGCTATTACACCGATAAACCCATCTTC. Protein sequence: CACDYAGGYYTDKPIF.

Only a few counts were recorded for this clone. This likely stems from a read error, as it lies one base from a far larger clone. V gene TRDV2 combines with J gene TRDJ3; 8 positions agree with TRDD3. As TCRdb names no J gene, one was assigned here on the basis of a DNA match to germline. This CDR3 spans 18 amino acids. Germline-derived CDR1 and CDR2 are GEAIGNYY and EKD. The CDR3 spells CACDSAGDTPRDTRQMFF. CDR3 coding DNA: TGTGCCTGTGACTCGGCTGGGGATACTCCTAGGGACACCCGGCAGATGTTTTTC.

Notes on this clone: The protein TCRdb gives is from a much larger clone and does not agree with this DNA's translation at residue 10, likely a read error; the protein shown here comes from the DNA. CDR3 DNA sequence: TGTGCTCTTGGTATCGACTTTCTGAGGCCCATTACTGGGGGATACGCACCAGGCTACACCGATAAACTCATCTTT. Amino acid sequence: CALGIDFLRPITGGYAPGYTDKLIF. This chain uses TRDV1 with TRDJ1, with 13 bases matching TRDD3. Germline matching of the DNA provided the J gene here, since TCRdb leaves it blank. J gave up 0 bases and V 6 bases, and 31 bases lay outside the gene matches. Germline CDR1 reads TSWWSYY; CDR2 reads QGS. The CDR3 spans 25 residues.

This clone was counted at least ten times. V gene TRDV1 combines with J gene TRDJ1; TRDD2 or TRDD3 may be the D gene (7 bases each). Trimming removed 1 base at V and 0 bases at J, with 39 bases between. Germline values: CDR1 TSWWSYY, CDR2 QGS. The length of the CDR3 is 25 residues. This chain's CDR3 is CALGEPFLTLYPYWGYWRYTDKLIF. CDR3 coding DNA: TGTGCTCTTGGGGAACCCTTCCTTACCTTATACCCATACTGGGGATATTGGAGGTACACCGATAAACTCATCTTT.

This clone has more than one count but fewer than ten. A far larger clone is one base from this, pointing to a likely read error. Other DNA sequences in the same sample also yield this CDR3. The chain has TRDV2 and TRDJ1, with TRDD3 identical over 11 bases. Germline V gives CDR1 GEAIGNYY, CDR2 EKD. V dropped 0 bases and J dropped 0; count of bases not matched to a gene: 14. There are 20 residues in the CDR3. The CDR3, as DNA: TGTGCCTGTGACACCGAGAAGGTACTGGGGGATAAGGTGTACACCGATAAACTCATCTTT. The encoded protein is CACDTEKVLGDKVYTDKLIF.

With respect to this clone: Since a far larger clone is one base different, this is likely a read error. Other DNA sequences from this sample encode an identical CDR3 as well. V is TRDV2 and J is TRDJ3, with 7 bases identical to TRDD3. CDR1 GEAIGNYY and CDR2 EKD come from the germline V gene. The CDR3 runs to 20 residues. The trim removed 1 base at V and 0 bases at J, leaving 11 bases unmatched. The CDR3 DNA follows: TGTGCCTGTGACACATCTACCGGGGGATTATACTCCTGGGACACCCGACAGATGTTTTTC. Residues: CACDTSTGGLYSWDTRQMFF.

In its sample, this clone was seen a few times. Since a far larger clone is one base different, this is likely a read error. This CDR3 is also generated by other DNA sequences in the sample. The J gene is TRDJ2, the V gene TRDV2; TRDD3 aligns across 11 bases. The J gene, left out of TCRdb, was set here by checking the DNA against germline. Looked up from germline, CDR1 is GEAIGNYY and CDR2 is EKD. CDR3 size: 16 residues. CDR3 DNA: TGTGCCTGTGACACTGGGGGATACGAGGGGACAGCGCAACTCTTCTTT. Translation gives CACDTGGYEGTAQLFF.

The table lists this clone with many counts. This likely stems from a read error, as it lies one base from a far larger clone. The chain carries TRDV1 and TRDJ1; 10 bases are shared with TRDD3. TCRdb does not report a J gene; here it was assigned by matching the DNA to germline references. The germline gives CDR1 TSWWSYY, CDR2 QGS. The V gene end was trimmed by 0 bases and the J gene end by 0 bases; junction bases not matched to a gene: 34. This CDR3 has 27 amino acids. The CDR3 coding sequence is TGTGCTCTTGGGGAACTAAGCATCGCCCCCGGGCCTACATACTGGGGGATTGGCGGGATCTACACCGATAAACTCATCTTT. Translated: CALGELSIAPGPTYWGIGGIYTDKLIF.

This clone came up a few times. The protein that TCRdb holds for this DNA derives from a much larger clone and differs from the translated DNA at residue 9, which likely indicates a read error; the protein shown here is translated from the DNA. The chain joins TRDV1 to TRDJ1; 9 bases align to TRDD3. No J gene was available from TCRdb, and it was assigned here by a germline match of the DNA. The CDR3 loop spans 21 amino acids. CDR1 is TSWWSYY and CDR2 is QGS in the germline V gene. V lost 3 bases, J lost 0 bases, and 20 bases stayed unmatched. This CDR3 reads CALGDKTAPPRTGGNTDKLIF. For the CDR3, the DNA is TGTGCTCTTGGGGACAAGACAGCACCCCCTCGTACTGGGGGAAACACCGATAAACTCATCTTT.

In the case of this clone: A far more abundant clone sits one base away, making this likely a read error. Other DNA variants within this sample encode the same CDR3. The rearrangement uses TRDV1 and TRDJ1; maybe TRDD2 (5 bases). Germline CDR1 TSWWSYY, CDR2 QGS. Trimming cost V 3 bases and J 0 bases, with 14 bases left between them. CDR3 length equals 16 residues. CDR3 amino acids: CALGDPSRRYTDKLIF. The CDR3 DNA sequence: TGTGCTCTTGGGGATCCTTCACGACGGTACACCGATAAACTCATCTTT.

Note on this clone: The mismatch at residue 5 between this DNA's translation and the TCRdb protein of a much larger clone likely reflects a read error; the protein shown is translated from the DNA. This chain links TRDV1 with TRDJ1, with TRDD3 identical over 9 bases. TCRdb gives no J gene; it was assigned here by matching the DNA to germline. Germline lookup yields CDR1 TSWWSYY and CDR2 QGS. Germline trimming cut 5 bases from V and 0 bases from J; bases unmatched to any gene: 34. The CDR3 sequence is 25 residues long. In DNA form, the CDR3 reads TGTGCTCTTGGGAAACCCTCCCTCTCTTCTACTGGCCTGTACTGGGGGAACCCGTACACCGATAAACTCATCTTT. Translating it yields CALGKPSLSSTGLYWGNPYTDKLIF.

The CDR3 DNA reads as TGTGCTCTTGGGGAACAGGGGGATATAGGGTACACCGATAAACTCATCTTT. This gives the protein CALGEQGDIGYTDKLIF. This sequence joins TRDV1 and TRDJ1; 8 nucleotides agree with TRDD3. The J gene, missing from TCRdb, was assigned here through DNA to germline matching. The germline V gene has CDR1 TSWWSYY and CDR2 QGS. Trimming at V came to 1 base and at J to 0 bases, leaving 7 bases not matched to a gene. This CDR3 region has 17 residues.

Notes on this clone: One base separates it from a far larger clone, so it is likely a read error. The same CDR3 is also encoded by other DNA sequences in this sample. The V and J genes are TRDV1 and TRDJ1; D is perhaps TRDD3 (10 bases). Matching the DNA to germline supplied the J gene, which TCRdb does not give. CDR3 size: 22 residues. Germline V gene data show CDR1 as TSWWSYY and CDR2 as QGS. The DNA of the CDR3 is TGCGCTCTTGGGGATCCGAGCCTTCCTACGTACTGGGGGATTAGAATTTCCCCCAAACTCATCTTT. This translates into CALGDPSLPTYWGIRISPKLIF.

With regard to this clone: This likely stems from a read error, as it lies one base from a far larger clone. Different DNA sequences within this sample yield the same CDR3. The chain's CDR3 is CACDTHWGIRTTDKLIF. In nucleotides, the CDR3 is TGTGCCTGCGACACACATTGGGGGATACGTACCACCGATAAACTCATCTTT. The rearrangement uses TRDV2 and TRDJ1, with 11 bases that match TRDD3. TCRdb carries no J gene annotation; the J gene was assigned here by matching the DNA with germline. CDR3 length: 17 residues. Germline lookup yields CDR1 GEAIGNYY and CDR2 EKD.

This clone was seen more than once but under ten times. TCRdb has a much larger clone's protein, which differs at residue 5 from the translation of this DNA, likely because of a read error; what is shown is the protein translated from the DNA. The chain has TRDV2 and TRDJ3; 11 bases fit TRDD3. No J segment appears in TCRdb, so it was assigned here by matching the sequence to germline. With 3 bases clipped from V and 0 bases from J, the junction kept 18 bases outside the gene matches. Germline CDR1 and CDR2: GEAIGNYY and EKD. The CDR3 spans 23 residues. This CDR3 reads CACDAGDWGISRTSSWDTRQMFF. CDR3 nucleotide sequence: TGTGCCTGTGACGCCGGGGACTGGGGGATATCGCGGACCAGCTCCTGGGACACCCGACAGATGTTTTTC.

Notes on this clone: The amino acid sequence in TCRdb belongs to a much larger clone and departs from this DNA's translation at residue 13, likely a sequencing read error; the sequence shown is translated from the DNA. The chain is built from TRDV1 and TRDJ1; 11 bases are shared with TRDD3. TCRdb does not report a J gene; here it was assigned by matching the DNA to germline references. There are 16 residues in the CDR3. From germline, CDR1 is TSWWSYY and CDR2 QGS. In nucleotides, the CDR3 is TGTGCTCTTGGGGAGCTCAACTGGGGGATAACCGATAGACTCATCTTT. As protein: CALGELNWGITDRLIF.

This clone came up a few times. A far larger clone lies a single base away; this is likely a read error. The sample holds other DNA sequences that translate to the same CDR3. No J gene was called, and the V gene is TRDV1; the table assigns TRDD3, which was not confirmed against the DNA. Germline values: CDR1 TSWWSYY, CDR2 QGS. The CDR3 extends over 14 amino acids. CDR3 coding DNA: TGTGCTCTAGGGGGCTCCGGACCGATAGCACAGCTCTTCTTT. Translated: CALGGSGPIAQLFF.

This clone was detected a few times. The J gene is TRDJ1, the V gene TRDV1; a weak D match, TRDD3 (6 bases). The J gene comes from matching the DNA to germline here; TCRdb lacks it. Germline V lookup: CDR1 TSWWSYY, CDR2 QGS. This CDR3 comprises 21 residues. The V gene lost 2 bases and the J gene lost 3 bases, with 31 bases spanning the gap. CDR3 nucleotides: TGTGCTCTTGGGGAAGAGTGCCTACTTCAATGGGGGTCCCCAAGACCCGATAAACTCATCTTT. Residues: CALGEECLLQWGSPRPDKLIF.